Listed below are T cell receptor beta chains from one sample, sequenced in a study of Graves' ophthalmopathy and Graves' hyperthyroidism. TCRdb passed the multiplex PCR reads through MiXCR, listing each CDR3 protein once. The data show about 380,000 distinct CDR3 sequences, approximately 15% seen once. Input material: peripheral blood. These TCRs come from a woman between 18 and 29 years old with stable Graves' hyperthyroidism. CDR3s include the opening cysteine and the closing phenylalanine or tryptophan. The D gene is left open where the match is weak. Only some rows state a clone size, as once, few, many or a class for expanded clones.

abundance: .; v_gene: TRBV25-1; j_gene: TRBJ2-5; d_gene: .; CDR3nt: TGTGCCAGCAGTGACCCCTCGAGGCGATGGGAAGAGACCGAGTACTTC; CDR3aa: CASSDPSRRWEETEYF
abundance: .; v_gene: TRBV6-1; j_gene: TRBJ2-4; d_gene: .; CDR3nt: TGTGCCAGCAAGAGGGAATTCGGGATAGACATTAAGTACTTC; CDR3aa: CASKREFGIDIKYF
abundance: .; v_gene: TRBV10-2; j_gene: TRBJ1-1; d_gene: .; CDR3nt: TGCGCCAGCACCCCTGTTAGAGGTCGGACTGAAGCTTTCTTT; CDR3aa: CASTPVRGRTEAFF
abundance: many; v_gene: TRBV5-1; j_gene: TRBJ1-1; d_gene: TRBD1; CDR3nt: TGCGCCAGCAGATACAGGGGGCGCGACACTGAAGCTTTCTTT; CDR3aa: CASRYRGRDTEAFF
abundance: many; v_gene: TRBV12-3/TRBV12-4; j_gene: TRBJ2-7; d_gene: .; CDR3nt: TGTGCCAGCAGTTTTGGTCGGGAGTCCTCCTACGAGCAGTACTTC; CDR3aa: CASSFGRESSYEQYF
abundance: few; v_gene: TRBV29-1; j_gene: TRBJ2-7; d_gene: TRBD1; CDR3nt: TGCAGCGTGTCAGGACAGGGATTCTCCTACGAGCAGTACTTC; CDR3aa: CSVSGQGFSYEQYF
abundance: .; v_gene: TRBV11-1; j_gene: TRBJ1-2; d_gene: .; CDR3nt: TGTGCCAGCAGCTTAGAATTAGTTATGGGCGGCCGGAACTATGGCTACACCTTC; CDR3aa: CASSLELVMGGRNYGYTF
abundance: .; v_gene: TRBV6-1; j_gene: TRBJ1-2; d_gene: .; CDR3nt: TGTGCCAGCAGTGAAGTTAGCAGCTATGGCTACACCTTC; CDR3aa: CASSEVSSYGYTF
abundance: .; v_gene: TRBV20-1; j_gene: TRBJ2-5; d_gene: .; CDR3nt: TGCAGTGCTGGCCTGGGACTGCAAGAGACCCAGTACTTC; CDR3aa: CSAGLGLQETQYF
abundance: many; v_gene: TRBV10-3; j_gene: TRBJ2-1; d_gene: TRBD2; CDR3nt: TGTGCCATCAGTGAGTCGATAGCGGGGGATAATGAGCAGTTCTTC; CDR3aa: CAISESIAGDNEQFF
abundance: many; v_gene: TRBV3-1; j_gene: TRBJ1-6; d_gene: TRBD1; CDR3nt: TGTGCCAGCAGCCAAGATCCAGCTGGGACAGGGAAGAGTTCACCCCTCCACTTT; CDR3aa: CASSQDPAGTGKSSPLHF
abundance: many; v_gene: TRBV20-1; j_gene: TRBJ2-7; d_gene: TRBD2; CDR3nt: TGCAGTGCTAGTGAAGGGACTAGCGGGGGCTACGAGCAGTACTTC; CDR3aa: CSASEGTSGGYEQYF
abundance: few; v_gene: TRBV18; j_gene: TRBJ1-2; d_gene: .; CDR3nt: TGTGCCAGCTCACCGACAGGAAACGTTGGCTACACCTTC; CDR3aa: CASSPTGNVGYTF
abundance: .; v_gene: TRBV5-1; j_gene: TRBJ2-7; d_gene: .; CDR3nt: TGCGCCAGCAGCCAAGGCCTTGGGACCTACGAGCAGTACTTC; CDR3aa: CASSQGLGTYEQYF
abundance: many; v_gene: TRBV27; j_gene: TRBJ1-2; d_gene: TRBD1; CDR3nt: TGTGCCAGCAGCAGGACAGGGGATGGCTACACCTTC; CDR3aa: CASSRTGDGYTF
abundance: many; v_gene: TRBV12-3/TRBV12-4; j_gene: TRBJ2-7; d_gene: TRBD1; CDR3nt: TGTGCCAGCAGCTCGGGACAGATCTCCTACGAGCAGTACTTC; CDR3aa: CASSSGQISYEQYF
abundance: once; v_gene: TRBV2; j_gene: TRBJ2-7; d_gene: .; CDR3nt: TGTGCCAGCAGAAACGCCGTCAACTCCTACGAGCAGTACTTC; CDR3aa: CASRNAVNSYEQYF
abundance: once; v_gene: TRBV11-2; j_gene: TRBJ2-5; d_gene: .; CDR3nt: TGTGCCAGCAGCTTAGGACGCGGCCCTAGCCCTGGAGAGACCCAGTACTTC; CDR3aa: CASSLGRGPSPGETQYF
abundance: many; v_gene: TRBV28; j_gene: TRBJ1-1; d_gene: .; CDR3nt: TGTGCCAGCAGTCCGCCGGGACAAAACACTGAAGCTTTCTTT; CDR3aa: CASSPPGQNTEAFF
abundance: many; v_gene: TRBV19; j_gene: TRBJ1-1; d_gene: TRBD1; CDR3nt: TGTGCCAGTAGTCCCCAGCCGGGACAGGGAGCAAGAGAAGCTTTCTTT; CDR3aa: CASSPQPGQGAREAFF
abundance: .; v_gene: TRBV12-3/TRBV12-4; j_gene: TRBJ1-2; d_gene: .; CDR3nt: TGTGCCAGCAGTTTGGGGGATGGCGGCTACACCTTC; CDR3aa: CASSLGDGGYTF
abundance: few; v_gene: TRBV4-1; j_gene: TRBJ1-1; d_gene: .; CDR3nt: TGCGCCAGCAGCCAGTCGTCAGGGGAAGGCACTGAAGCTTTCTTT; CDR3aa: CASSQSSGEGTEAFF
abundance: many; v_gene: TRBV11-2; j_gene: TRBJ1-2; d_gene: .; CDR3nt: TGTGCCAGCAGCCCCCGGCCGGGCCCACTATTATTGGACTATGGCTACACCTTC; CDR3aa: CASSPRPGPLLLDYGYTF
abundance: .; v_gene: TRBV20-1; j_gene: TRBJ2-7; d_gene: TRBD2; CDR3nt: TGCAGTGCTAGTTTACTAGCGAGAACTTACGAGCAGTACTTC; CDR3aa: CSASLLARTYEQYF
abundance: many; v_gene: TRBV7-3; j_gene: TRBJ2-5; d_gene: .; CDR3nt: TGTGCCAGCAGCTTAAGGCCAGGGATTGAGGAGACCCAGTACTTC; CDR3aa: CASSLRPGIEETQYF
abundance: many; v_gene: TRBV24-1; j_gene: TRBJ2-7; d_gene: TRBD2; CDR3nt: TGTGCCACCAGTGATCCAGCGGGGTACGAGCAGTACTTC; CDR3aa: CATSDPAGYEQYF
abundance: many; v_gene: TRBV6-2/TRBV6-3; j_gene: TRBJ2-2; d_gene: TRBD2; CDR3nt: TGTGCCAGCAGCCTGATACCGGGACTAGCGGGGTTGAACACCGGGGAGCTGTTTTTT; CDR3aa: CASSLIPGLAGLNTGELFF
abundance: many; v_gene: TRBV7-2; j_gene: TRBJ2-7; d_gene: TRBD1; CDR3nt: TGTGCCAGCAGCGGGACAGGTCTGACGGCGCAGTACTTC; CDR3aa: CASSGTGLTAQYF
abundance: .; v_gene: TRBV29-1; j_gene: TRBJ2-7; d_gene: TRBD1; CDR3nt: TGCAGCGTTCCGGACAGGGTCTTGGAGCAGTACTTC; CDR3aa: CSVPDRVLEQYF
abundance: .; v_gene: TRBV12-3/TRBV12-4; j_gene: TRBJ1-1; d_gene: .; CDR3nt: TGTGCCAGCAGTTTAGAGGAAGGAGCTTTCTTT; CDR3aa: CASSLEEGAFF
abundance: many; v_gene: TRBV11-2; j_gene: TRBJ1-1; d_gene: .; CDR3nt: TGTGCCAGCAGCCCTCGGACAGCGGGCCACACTGAAGCTTTCTTT; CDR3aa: CASSPRTAGHTEAFF